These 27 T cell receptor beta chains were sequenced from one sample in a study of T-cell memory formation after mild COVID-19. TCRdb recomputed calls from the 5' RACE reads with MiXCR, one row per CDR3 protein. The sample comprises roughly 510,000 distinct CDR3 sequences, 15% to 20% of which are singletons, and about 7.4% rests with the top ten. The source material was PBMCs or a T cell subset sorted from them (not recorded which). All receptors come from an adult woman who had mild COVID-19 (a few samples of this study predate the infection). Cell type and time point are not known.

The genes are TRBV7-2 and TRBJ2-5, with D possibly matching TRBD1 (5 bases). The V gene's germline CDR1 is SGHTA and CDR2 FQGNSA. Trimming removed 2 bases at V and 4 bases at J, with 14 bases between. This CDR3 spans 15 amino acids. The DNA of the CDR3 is TGTGCCAGCAGCTTACCCACAGGTACCGGAGAGACCCAGTACTTC. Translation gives CASSLPTGTGETQYF.

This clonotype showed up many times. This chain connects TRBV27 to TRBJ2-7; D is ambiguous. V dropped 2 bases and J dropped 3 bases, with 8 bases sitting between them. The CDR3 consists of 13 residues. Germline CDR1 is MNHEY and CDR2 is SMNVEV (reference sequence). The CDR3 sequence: CASSLKGSYEQYF. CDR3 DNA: TGTGCCAGCAGTTTAAAGGGCAGCTACGAGCAGTACTTC.

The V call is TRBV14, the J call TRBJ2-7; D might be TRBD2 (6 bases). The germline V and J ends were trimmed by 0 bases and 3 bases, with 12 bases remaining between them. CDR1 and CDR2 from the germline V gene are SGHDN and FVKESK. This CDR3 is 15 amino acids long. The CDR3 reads CASSQDEAGYYEQYF. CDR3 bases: TGTGCCAGCAGCCAAGATGAGGCGGGGTACTACGAGCAGTACTTC.

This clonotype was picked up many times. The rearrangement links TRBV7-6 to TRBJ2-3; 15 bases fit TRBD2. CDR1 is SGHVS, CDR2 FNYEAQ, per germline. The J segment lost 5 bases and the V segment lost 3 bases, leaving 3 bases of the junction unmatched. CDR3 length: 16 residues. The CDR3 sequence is CASSLGLAGGGDTQYF. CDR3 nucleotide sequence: TGTGCCAGCAGCTTGGGACTAGCGGGAGGTGGAGATACGCAGTATTTT.

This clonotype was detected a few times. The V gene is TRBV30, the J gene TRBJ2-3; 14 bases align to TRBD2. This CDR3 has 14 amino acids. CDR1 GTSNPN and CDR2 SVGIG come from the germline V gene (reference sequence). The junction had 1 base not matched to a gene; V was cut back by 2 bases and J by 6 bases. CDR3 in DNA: TGTGCCTGGAGTCGACTAGCGGGAGGGGATACGCAGTATTTT. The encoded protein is CAWSRLAGGDTQYF.

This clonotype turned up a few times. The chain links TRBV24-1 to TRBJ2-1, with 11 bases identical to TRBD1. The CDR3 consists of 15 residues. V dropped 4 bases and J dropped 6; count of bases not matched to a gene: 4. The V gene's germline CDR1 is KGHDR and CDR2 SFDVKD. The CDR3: CATSEAGTGGNEQFF. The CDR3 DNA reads TGTGCCACCAGTGAAGCCGGGACAGGGGGCAATGAGCAGTTCTTC.

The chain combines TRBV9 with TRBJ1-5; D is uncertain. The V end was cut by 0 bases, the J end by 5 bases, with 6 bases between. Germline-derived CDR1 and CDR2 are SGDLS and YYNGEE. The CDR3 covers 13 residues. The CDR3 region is CASSVGPDQPQHF. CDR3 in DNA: TGTGCCAGCAGCGTAGGGCCAGATCAGCCCCAGCATTTT.

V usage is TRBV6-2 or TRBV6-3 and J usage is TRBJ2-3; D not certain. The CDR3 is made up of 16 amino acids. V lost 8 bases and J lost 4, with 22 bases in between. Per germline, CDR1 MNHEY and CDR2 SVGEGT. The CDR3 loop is CASSTHALLRPDTQYF. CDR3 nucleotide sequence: TGTGCCAGCTCTACCCACGCCCTGCTTCGCCCAGATACGCAGTATTTT.

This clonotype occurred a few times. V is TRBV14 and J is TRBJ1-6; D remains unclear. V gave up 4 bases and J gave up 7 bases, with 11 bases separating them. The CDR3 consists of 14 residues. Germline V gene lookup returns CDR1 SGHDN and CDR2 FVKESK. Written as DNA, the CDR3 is TGTGCCAGCAGCCTCGAATTTCGGAATTCACCCCTCCACTTT. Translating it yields CASSLEFRNSPLHF. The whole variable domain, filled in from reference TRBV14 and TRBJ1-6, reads EAGVTQFPSHSVIEKGQTVTLRCDPISGHDNLYWYRRVMGKEIKFLLHFVKESKQDESGMPNNRFLAERTGGTYSTLKVQPAELEDSGVYFCASSLEFRNSPLHFGNGTRLTVT.

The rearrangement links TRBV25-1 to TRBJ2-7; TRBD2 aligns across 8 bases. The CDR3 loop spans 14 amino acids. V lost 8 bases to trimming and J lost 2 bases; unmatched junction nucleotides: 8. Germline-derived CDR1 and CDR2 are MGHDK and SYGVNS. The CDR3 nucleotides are TGTGCCAGCGGCACCGGGACTAGAACCTACGAGCAGTACTTC. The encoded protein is CASGTGTRTYEQYF.

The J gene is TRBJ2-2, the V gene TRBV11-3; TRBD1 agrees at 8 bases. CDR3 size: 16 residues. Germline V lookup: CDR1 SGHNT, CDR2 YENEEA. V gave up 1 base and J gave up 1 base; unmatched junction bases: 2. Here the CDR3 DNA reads TGTGCCAGCAGCTTAGGACAGGGGAAGAACACCGGGGAGCTGTTTTTT. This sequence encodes CASSLGQGKNTGELFF.

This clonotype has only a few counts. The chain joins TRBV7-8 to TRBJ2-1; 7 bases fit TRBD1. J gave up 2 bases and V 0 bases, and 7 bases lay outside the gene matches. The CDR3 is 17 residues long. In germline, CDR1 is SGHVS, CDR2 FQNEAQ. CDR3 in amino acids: CASSLAPRGIAYNEQFF. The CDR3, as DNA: TGTGCCAGCAGCTTAGCCCCCAGGGGGATTGCCTACAATGAGCAGTTCTTC. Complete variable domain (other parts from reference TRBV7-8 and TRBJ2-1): GAGVSQSPRYKVAKRGQDVALRCDPISGHVSLFWYQQALGQGPEFLTYFQNEAQLDKSGLPSDRFFAERPEGSVSTLKIQRTQQEDSAVYLCASSLAPRGIAYNEQFFGPGTRLTVL.

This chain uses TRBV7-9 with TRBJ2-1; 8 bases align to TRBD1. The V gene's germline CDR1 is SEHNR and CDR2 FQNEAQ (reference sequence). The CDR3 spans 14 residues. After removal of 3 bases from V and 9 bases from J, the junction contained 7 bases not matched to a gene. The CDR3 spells CASSFRPGGGEQFF. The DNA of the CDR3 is TGTGCCAGCAGCTTCAGGCCAGGGGGCGGTGAGCAGTTCTTC.

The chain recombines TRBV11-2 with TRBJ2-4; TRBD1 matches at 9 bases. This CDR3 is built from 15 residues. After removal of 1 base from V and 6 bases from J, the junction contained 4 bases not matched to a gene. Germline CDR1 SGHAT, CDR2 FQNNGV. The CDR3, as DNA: TGTGCCAGCAGCTTAGTCCAGACAGGGGGAAACATTCAGTACTTC. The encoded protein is CASSLVQTGGNIQYF.

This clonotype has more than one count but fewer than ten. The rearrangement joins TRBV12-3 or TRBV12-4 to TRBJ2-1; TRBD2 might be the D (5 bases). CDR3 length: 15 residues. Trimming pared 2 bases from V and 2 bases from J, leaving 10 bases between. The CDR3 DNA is TGTGCCAGCAGTTTAAACGGGGTCCCCTACAATGAGCAGTTCTTC. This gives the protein CASSLNGVPYNEQFF.

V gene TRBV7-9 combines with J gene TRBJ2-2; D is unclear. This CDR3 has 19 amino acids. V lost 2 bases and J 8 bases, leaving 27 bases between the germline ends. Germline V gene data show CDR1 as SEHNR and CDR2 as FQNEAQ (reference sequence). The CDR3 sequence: CASSLKDTASASRFGELFF. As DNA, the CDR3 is TGTGCCAGCAGCTTAAAAGATACAGCCTCCGCTTCGCGTTTTGGGGAGCTGTTTTTT. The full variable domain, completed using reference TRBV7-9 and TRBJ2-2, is DTGVSQNPRHKITKRGQNVTFRCDPISEHNRLYWYRQTLGQGPEFLTYFQNEAQLEKSRLLSDRFSAERPKGSFSTLEIQRTEQGDSAMYLCASSLKDTASASRFGELFFGEGSRLTVL.

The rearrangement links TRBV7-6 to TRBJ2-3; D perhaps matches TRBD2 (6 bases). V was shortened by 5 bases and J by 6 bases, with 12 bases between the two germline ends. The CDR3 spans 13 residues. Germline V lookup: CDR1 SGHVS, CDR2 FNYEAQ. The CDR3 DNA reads TGTGCCAGCAGCCCGGCGGAGGGCGATACGCAGTATTTT. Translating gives CASSPAEGDTQYF.

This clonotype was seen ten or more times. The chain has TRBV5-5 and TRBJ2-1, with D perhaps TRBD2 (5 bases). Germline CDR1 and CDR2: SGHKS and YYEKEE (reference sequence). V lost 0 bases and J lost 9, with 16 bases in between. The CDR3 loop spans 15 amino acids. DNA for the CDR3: TGTGCCAGCAGCTTGGAAGTCGCCGGACTCCGTGAGCAGTTCTTC. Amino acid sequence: CASSLEVAGLREQFF.

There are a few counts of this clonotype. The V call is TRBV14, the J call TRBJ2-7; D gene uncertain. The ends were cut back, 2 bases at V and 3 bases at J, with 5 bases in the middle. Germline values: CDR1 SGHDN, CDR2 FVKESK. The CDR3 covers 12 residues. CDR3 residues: CASSQFRYEQYF. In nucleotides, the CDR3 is TGTGCCAGCAGCCAATTCCGCTACGAGCAGTACTTC.

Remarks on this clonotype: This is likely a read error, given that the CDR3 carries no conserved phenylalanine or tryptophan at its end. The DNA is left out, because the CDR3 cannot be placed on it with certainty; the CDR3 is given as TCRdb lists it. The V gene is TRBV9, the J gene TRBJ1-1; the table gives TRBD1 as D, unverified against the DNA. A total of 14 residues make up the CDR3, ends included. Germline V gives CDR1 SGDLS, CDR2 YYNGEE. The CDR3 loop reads CASSVDKGKDRVGI.

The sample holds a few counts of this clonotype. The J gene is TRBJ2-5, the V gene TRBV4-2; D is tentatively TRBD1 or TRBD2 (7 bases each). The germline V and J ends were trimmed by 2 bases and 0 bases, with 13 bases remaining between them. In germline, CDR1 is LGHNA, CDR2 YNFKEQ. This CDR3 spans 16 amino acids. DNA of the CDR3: TGTGCCAGCAGCCAAAGCAGGGGGGGGAACCAAGAGACCCAGTACTTC. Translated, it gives CASSQSRGGNQETQYF.

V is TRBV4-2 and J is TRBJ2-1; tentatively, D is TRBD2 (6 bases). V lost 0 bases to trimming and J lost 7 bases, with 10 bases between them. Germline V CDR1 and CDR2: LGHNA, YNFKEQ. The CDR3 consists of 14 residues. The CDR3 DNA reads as TGTGCCAGCAGCCAAGACGGGGGACCAAATGAGCAGTTCTTC. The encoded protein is CASSQDGGPNEQFF.

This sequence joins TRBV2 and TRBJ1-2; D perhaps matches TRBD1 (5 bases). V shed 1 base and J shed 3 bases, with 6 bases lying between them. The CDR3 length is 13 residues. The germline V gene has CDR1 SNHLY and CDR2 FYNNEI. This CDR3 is CASSEGQYYGYTF. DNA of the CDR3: TGTGCCAGCAGTGAAGGACAGTACTATGGCTACACCTTC. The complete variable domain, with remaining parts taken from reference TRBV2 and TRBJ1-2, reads EPEVTQTPSHQVTQMGQEVILRCVPISNHLYFYWYRQILGQKVEFLVSFYNNEISEKSEIFDDQFSVERPDGSNFTLKIRSTKLEDSAMYFCASSEGQYYGYTFGSGTRLTVV.

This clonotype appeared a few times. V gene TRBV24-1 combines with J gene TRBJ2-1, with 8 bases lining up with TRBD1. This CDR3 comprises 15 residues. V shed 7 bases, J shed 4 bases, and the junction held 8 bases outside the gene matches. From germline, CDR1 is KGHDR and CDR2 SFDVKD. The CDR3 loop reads CATSSGTGRYNEQFF. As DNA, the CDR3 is TGTGCCACCAGCTCCGGGACAGGCCGGTACAATGAGCAGTTCTTC.

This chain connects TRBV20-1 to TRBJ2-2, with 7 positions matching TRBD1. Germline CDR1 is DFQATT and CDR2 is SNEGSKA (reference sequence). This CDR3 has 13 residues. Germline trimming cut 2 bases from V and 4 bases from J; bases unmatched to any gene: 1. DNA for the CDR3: TGCAGTGCTAGACACAGGGGCACCGGGGAGCTGTTTTTT. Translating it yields CSARHRGTGELFF.

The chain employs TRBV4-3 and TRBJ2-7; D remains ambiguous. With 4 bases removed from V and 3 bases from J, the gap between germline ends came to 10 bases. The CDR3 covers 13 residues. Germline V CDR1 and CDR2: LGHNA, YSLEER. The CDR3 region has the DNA TGCGCCAGCAGCCTCTCGGACGGCTACGAGCAGTACTTC. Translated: CASSLSDGYEQYF.

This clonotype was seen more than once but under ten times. CDR3: CASSHYPQTSGFSYEQYF. In DNA form, the CDR3 reads TGTGCCAGCAGCCACTATCCCCAGACTAGCGGGTTCTCCTACGAGCAGTACTTC. The genes are TRBV7-8 and TRBJ2-7, with 10 bases aligning to TRBD2. The V segment lost 5 bases and the J segment 0 bases; nucleotides outside the gene matches: 13. The CDR3 contains 18 residues. CDR1 is SGHVS, CDR2 FQNEAQ, per germline.